This section outlines one T cell receptor (beta chain) sequence together with its context. The data belong to a study of blood T cell repertoires in COVID-19. Study background: The cDNA or gDNA used as material had been derived from T cells, B-cell-depleted T cells, or PBMCs.

In germline, CDR1 is MNHEY, CDR2 SMNVEV (reference sequence). The CDR3 totals 15 residues. Trimming at V came to 2 bases and at J to 6 bases, leaving 4 bases not matched to a gene. Sequencing used immunoSEQ multiplex PCR; TCRdb keeps in-frame clones, though not all of them. The table shows roughly 99,000 clones, with 80% to 85% occurring only once. The chain uses TRBV27 and TRBJ1-6, with TRBD1 identical over 7 bases. This clonotype originated in a human donor in a cohort sampled during active COVID-19. The sample taken for sequencing was peripheral blood. The CDR3 nucleotides are TGTGCCAGCAGTTTACAGGCAGGGGGTAATTCACCCCTCCACTTT. Translating it yields CASSLQAGGNSPLHF.